A selection of T cell receptor beta chains follows, all from one sample in a study of immune characteristics of hereditary and idiopathic chronic pancreatitis. TCRdb's copy holds only in-frame clones and misses some; the assay was immunoSEQ multiplex PCR. This sample has 1,500 to 2,000 clones, with 74% found just once. Sequencing was performed on pancreas tissue with hereditary chronic pancreatitis. The receptor source for this set is a human donor with chronic pancreatitis. The CDR3 runs from the conserved cysteine through the conserved F or W. Each record gives: J gene, D gene, V gene, clone size, CDR3 length, CDR3 DNA, CDR3 protein. The D gene is left open where the match is weak. Expanded clones are given a class, and other clones once, few, many or no size at all.

j_call: TRBJ2-3; d_call: NA; v_call: TRBV18; clone_size: once; cdr3_length: 18; cdr3_nt: TGTGCCAGCTCACAAGTTGGGAACGTCCGTACTAGCACAGATACGCAGTATTTT; cdr3_aa: CASSQVGNVRTSTDTQYF
j_call: TRBJ2-3; d_call: NA; v_call: TRBV7-2; clone_size: NA; cdr3_length: 16; cdr3_nt: TGTGCCAGCAGCTTAGCCGCGGGAACTAGCACAGATACGCAGTATTTT; cdr3_aa: CASSLAAGTSTDTQYF
j_call: TRBJ2-3; d_call: NA; v_call: TRBV5-1; clone_size: NA; cdr3_length: 14; cdr3_nt: TGCGCCAGCAGCTTGAGTGACCCCACAGATACGCAGTATTTT; cdr3_aa: CASSLSDPTDTQYF
j_call: TRBJ2-3; d_call: NA; v_call: TRBV14; clone_size: NA; cdr3_length: 16; cdr3_nt: TGTGCCAGCAGCCCGGAGGGGGACTGGCTCACAGATACGCAGTATTTT; cdr3_aa: CASSPEGDWLTDTQYF
j_call: TRBJ2-5; d_call: TRBD2; v_call: TRBV27; clone_size: NA; cdr3_length: 15; cdr3_nt: TGTGCCAGCAGTTTCTTTAGCGGGAGCGCAGAGACCCAGTACTTC; cdr3_aa: CASSFFSGSAETQYF
j_call: TRBJ2-3; d_call: NA; v_call: TRBV29-1; clone_size: NA; cdr3_length: 14; cdr3_nt: TGCAGCGACGGAAGGAGGGCAGGGGGGGATACGCAGTATTTT; cdr3_aa: CSDGRRAGGDTQYF
j_call: TRBJ2-1; d_call: NA; v_call: TRBV7-2; clone_size: NA; cdr3_length: 14; cdr3_nt: TGTGCCAGCAGCCTCCCCGACTGGGGGTCGGACCAGTTCTTC; cdr3_aa: CASSLPDWGSDQFF
j_call: TRBJ2-2; d_call: TRBD1; v_call: TRBV24-1; clone_size: NA; cdr3_length: 18; cdr3_nt: TGTGCCACCAGTGATTACGCCTTTGGGACAGCTAACACCGGGGAGCTGTTTTTT; cdr3_aa: CATSDYAFGTANTGELFF
j_call: TRBJ2-5; d_call: NA; v_call: TRBV5-1; clone_size: few; cdr3_length: 15; cdr3_nt: TGCGCCAGCAGCTTGGGGGACGCTGGCGGAGAGACCCAGTACTTC; cdr3_aa: CASSLGDAGGETQYF
j_call: TRBJ2-5; d_call: NA; v_call: TRBV27; clone_size: NA; cdr3_length: 14; cdr3_nt: TGTGCCAGCAACGCGGCTCCCGGGCGGTGGCCCCAGTACTTC; cdr3_aa: CASNAAPGRWPQYF
j_call: TRBJ1-5; d_call: NA; v_call: TRBV2; clone_size: NA; cdr3_length: 14; cdr3_nt: TGTGCCAGCAGCGCAGTTAATAGCAATCAGCCCCAGCATTTT; cdr3_aa: CASSAVNSNQPQHF
j_call: TRBJ2-7; d_call: NA; v_call: TRBV27; clone_size: few; cdr3_length: 13; cdr3_nt: TGTGCCAGCGGGGACGGGAGCTCCTACGAGCAGTACTTC; cdr3_aa: CASGDGSSYEQYF
j_call: TRBJ1-5; d_call: TRBD1; v_call: TRBV28; clone_size: NA; cdr3_length: 15; cdr3_nt: TGTGCCAGCAGTCCGGGACAGGGAGATAGTCAGCCCCAGCATTTT; cdr3_aa: CASSPGQGDSQPQHF
j_call: TRBJ2-7; d_call: NA; v_call: TRBV7-9; clone_size: few; cdr3_length: 14; cdr3_nt: TGTGCCAGCAGCTCAGTCCCAGTGTCCTACGAGCAGTACTTC; cdr3_aa: CASSSVPVSYEQYF
j_call: TRBJ2-2; d_call: TRBD1; v_call: TRBV19; clone_size: NA; cdr3_length: 16; cdr3_nt: TGTGCCAGTAGCCTCAGGGGGCAGGTCAACACCGGGGAGCTGTTTTTT; cdr3_aa: CASSLRGQVNTGELFF
j_call: TRBJ2-1; d_call: TRBD2; v_call: TRBV6-2/TRBV6-3; clone_size: NA; cdr3_length: 17; cdr3_nt: TGTGCCAGCAGTTACTTAGCTAGCGGGAGGACGTACAATGAGCAGTTCTTC; cdr3_aa: CASSYLASGRTYNEQFF
j_call: TRBJ2-7; d_call: NA; v_call: TRBV28; clone_size: NA; cdr3_length: 13; cdr3_nt: TGTGCCAGCAGCCTCCGTTTGACCTACGAGCAGTACTTC; cdr3_aa: CASSLRLTYEQYF
j_call: TRBJ1-1; d_call: TRBD1; v_call: TRBV6-4; clone_size: NA; cdr3_length: 17; cdr3_nt: TGTGCCAGCAGTGACGCAAGACAGGGACCTATGAACACTGAAGCTTTCTTT; cdr3_aa: CASSDARQGPMNTEAFF
j_call: TRBJ2-3; d_call: TRBD2; v_call: TRBV6-1; clone_size: once; cdr3_length: 16; cdr3_nt: TGTGCCAGCAGTGACCCCCTAGCGGGAGATTCAGATACGCAGTATTTT; cdr3_aa: CASSDPLAGDSDTQYF
j_call: TRBJ2-1; d_call: NA; v_call: TRBV7-2; clone_size: NA; cdr3_length: 18; cdr3_nt: TGTGCCAGCAGCGTCAGGGGGGGGCGGCAACAGTCCTACAATGAGCAGTTCTTC; cdr3_aa: CASSVRGGRQQSYNEQFF
j_call: TRBJ2-4; d_call: NA; v_call: TRBV21-1; clone_size: few; cdr3_length: 18; cdr3_nt: TGTGCCAGCAGCAAAGAAGACGTGACTCCCTGGCCCAAAAACATTCAGTACTTC; cdr3_aa: CASSKEDVTPWPKNIQYF
j_call: TRBJ2-1; d_call: NA; v_call: TRBV24-1; clone_size: few; cdr3_length: 21; cdr3_nt: TGTGCCACCAGTGACTACCGTCCGGGACGCACCACTACACCCTCCTACAATGAGCAGTTCTTC; cdr3_aa: CATSDYRPGRTTTPSYNEQFF
j_call: TRBJ2-5; d_call: TRBD2; v_call: TRBV10-2; clone_size: once; cdr3_length: 14; cdr3_nt: TGCGCCAGCAGTTCCAGCGGGAGAAAAGAGACCCAGTACTTC; cdr3_aa: CASSSSGRKETQYF
j_call: TRBJ2-3; d_call: NA; v_call: TRBV18; clone_size: NA; cdr3_length: 12; cdr3_nt: TGTGCCAGCTCCCAAAGCACAGATACGCAGTATTTT; cdr3_aa: CASSQSTDTQYF
j_call: TRBJ1-5; d_call: NA; v_call: TRBV10-3; clone_size: NA; cdr3_length: 17; cdr3_nt: TGTGCCATCAGTGAGGGTCAGGGCGGTATGGGGGATCAGCCCCAGCATTTT; cdr3_aa: CAISEGQGGMGDQPQHF
j_call: TRBJ2-2; d_call: TRBD2; v_call: TRBV7-9; clone_size: once; cdr3_length: 15; cdr3_nt: TGTGCCAGCAGCTTAACGTGGGAGGGGATCGGGGAGCTGTTTTTT; cdr3_aa: CASSLTWEGIGELFF
j_call: TRBJ1-5; d_call: NA; v_call: TRBV20-1; clone_size: few; cdr3_length: 15; cdr3_nt: TGCAGTGCTAGTCTAGGCGGAGGGGGCAATCAGCCCCAGCATTTT; cdr3_aa: CSASLGGGGNQPQHF
j_call: TRBJ2-2; d_call: NA; v_call: TRBV7-2; clone_size: NA; cdr3_length: 13; cdr3_nt: TGTGCCAGCAGCTTAGGGGACACCGGGGAGCTGTTTTTT; cdr3_aa: CASSLGDTGELFF
j_call: TRBJ1-1; d_call: NA; v_call: TRBV10-3; clone_size: few; cdr3_length: 12; cdr3_nt: TGTGCCACAAGGGCAACGGGCACTGAAGCTTTCTTT; cdr3_aa: CATRATGTEAFF
j_call: TRBJ1-1; d_call: NA; v_call: TRBV9; clone_size: NA; cdr3_length: 16; cdr3_nt: TGTGCCAGCAGCGTTCCGGGACCGATTATGAACACTGAAGCTTTCTTT; cdr3_aa: CASSVPGPIMNTEAFF
j_call: TRBJ2-3; d_call: NA; v_call: TRBV7-2; clone_size: NA; cdr3_length: 16; cdr3_nt: TGTGCCAGCAGCTCCCAGGGGGGCGGGAGAACAGATACGCAGTATTTT; cdr3_aa: CASSSQGGGRTDTQYF
j_call: TRBJ2-1; d_call: NA; v_call: TRBV6-6; clone_size: few; cdr3_length: 13; cdr3_nt: TGTGCCAGCGGACCGGACGTATACAATGAGCAGTTCTTC; cdr3_aa: CASGPDVYNEQFF
j_call: TRBJ1-4; d_call: TRBD1; v_call: TRBV6-6; clone_size: NA; cdr3_length: 14; cdr3_nt: TGTGCCAGCAGAAAGACAGGGGGCGATGAAAAACTGTTTTTT; cdr3_aa: CASRKTGGDEKLFF
j_call: TRBJ2-2; d_call: TRBD1; v_call: TRBV18; clone_size: NA; cdr3_length: 15; cdr3_nt: TGTGCCAGCTCACCCCACCCTTCGGGACAGGGGGAGCTGTTTTTT; cdr3_aa: CASSPHPSGQGELFF
j_call: TRBJ2-7; d_call: NA; v_call: TRBV6-5; clone_size: NA; cdr3_length: 15; cdr3_nt: TGTGCCAGCAGTTACGCACGGCTTGGAACCTACGAGCAGTACTTC; cdr3_aa: CASSYARLGTYEQYF
j_call: TRBJ1-2; d_call: NA; v_call: TRBV4-1; clone_size: NA; cdr3_length: 9; cdr3_nt: TGCGCCAGCAGCCTACAAAGAGCCTTC; cdr3_aa: CASSLQRAF
j_call: TRBJ2-6; d_call: NA; v_call: TRBV7-2; clone_size: NA; cdr3_length: 18; cdr3_nt: TGTGCCAGCAGCTTAGATGGGGTAGGCTACTCTGGGGCCAACGTCCTGACTTTC; cdr3_aa: CASSLDGVGYSGANVLTF
j_call: TRBJ2-7; d_call: NA; v_call: TRBV5-4; clone_size: NA; cdr3_length: 15; cdr3_nt: TGTGCCAGCAGCTTACCGGGACCTGGCCTCTACGAGCAGTACTTC; cdr3_aa: CASSLPGPGLYEQYF
j_call: TRBJ1-6; d_call: NA; v_call: TRBV6-1; clone_size: NA; cdr3_length: 13; cdr3_nt: TGTGCCAGCAGTGACACAGAAAATTCACCCCTCCACTTT; cdr3_aa: CASSDTENSPLHF
j_call: TRBJ1-1; d_call: TRBD1; v_call: TRBV20-1; clone_size: NA; cdr3_length: 17; cdr3_nt: TGCAGTGCTAGTGGGGCAGGGGGGAACCGGGAGGGAACTGAAGCTTTCTTT; cdr3_aa: CSASGAGGNREGTEAFF
j_call: TRBJ2-2; d_call: NA; v_call: TRBV27; clone_size: NA; cdr3_length: 14; cdr3_nt: TGTGCCAGCAGACCGGGACAAGCCACCGGGGAGCTGTTTTTT; cdr3_aa: CASRPGQATGELFF
j_call: TRBJ1-4; d_call: NA; v_call: TRBV28; clone_size: NA; cdr3_length: 16; cdr3_nt: TGTGCCAGCAGCAACTCAGGGGAGGGAGGTGGTGAAAAACTGTTTTTT; cdr3_aa: CASSNSGEGGGEKLFF
j_call: TRBJ2-7; d_call: TRBD2; v_call: TRBV28; clone_size: NA; cdr3_length: 17; cdr3_nt: TGTGCCAGCAGTTCCGAACTAGCGGGAGGTAATCTGAGGGAGCAGTACTTC; cdr3_aa: CASSSELAGGNLREQYF
j_call: TRBJ2-7; d_call: TRBD2; v_call: TRBV7-9; clone_size: NA; cdr3_length: 18; cdr3_nt: TGTGCCAGCAGCTCCGAGCCCTGGGGGACTAGCGGGGGCTACGAGCAGTACTTC; cdr3_aa: CASSSEPWGTSGGYEQYF
j_call: TRBJ2-2; d_call: NA; v_call: TRBV3-1/TRBV3-2; clone_size: NA; cdr3_length: 11; cdr3_nt: TGTGCCAGCAGGGCGTCCGGGGAGCTGTTTTTT; cdr3_aa: CASRASGELFF
j_call: TRBJ1-2; d_call: NA; v_call: TRBV3-1/TRBV3-2; clone_size: NA; cdr3_length: 11; cdr3_nt: TGTGCCAGCAGCCAAGGACATGGCTACACCTTC; cdr3_aa: CASSQGHGYTF
j_call: TRBJ1-5; d_call: NA; v_call: TRBV5-6; clone_size: NA; cdr3_length: 13; cdr3_nt: TGTGCCAGCAGCGGCGGCGGCAATCAGCCCCAGCATTTT; cdr3_aa: CASSGGGNQPQHF
j_call: TRBJ2-7; d_call: TRBD1; v_call: TRBV10-3; clone_size: NA; cdr3_length: 15; cdr3_nt: TGTGCCATCAGTGAGCCGGACAGGGCCTCTTACGAGCAGTACTTC; cdr3_aa: CAISEPDRASYEQYF
j_call: TRBJ2-1; d_call: NA; v_call: TRBV3-1/TRBV3-2; clone_size: NA; cdr3_length: 13; cdr3_nt: TGTGCCAGCAGCCAAGGTCGACTAGTAGAGCAGTTCTTC; cdr3_aa: CASSQGRLVEQFF
j_call: TRBJ2-6; d_call: TRBD1; v_call: TRBV5-4; clone_size: NA; cdr3_length: 19; cdr3_nt: TGTGCCAGCAGCTTGGATTTCCCGGGACAGACCTCTGGGGCCAACGTCCTGACTTTC; cdr3_aa: CASSLDFPGQTSGANVLTF
j_call: TRBJ2-3; d_call: TRBD2; v_call: TRBV3-1/TRBV3-2; clone_size: NA; cdr3_length: 15; cdr3_nt: TGTGCCAGCAGTCCAGCGGGAGAAGTAACAGATACGCAGTATTTT; cdr3_aa: CASSPAGEVTDTQYF
j_call: TRBJ1-5; d_call: NA; v_call: TRBV2; clone_size: NA; cdr3_length: 14; cdr3_nt: TGTGCCAGCAGTGTTTTGAGCGGCAATCAGCCCCAGCATTTT; cdr3_aa: CASSVLSGNQPQHF
j_call: TRBJ2-1; d_call: NA; v_call: TRBV7-2; clone_size: once; cdr3_length: 11; cdr3_nt: TGTGCCAGCAGCTCTCACAATGAGCAGTTCTTC; cdr3_aa: CASSSHNEQFF
j_call: TRBJ2-7; d_call: NA; v_call: TRBV21-1; clone_size: NA; cdr3_length: 15; cdr3_nt: TGTGCCGGCAGTAGCCATAGCGGGAGCTCCTACGAGCAGTACTTC; cdr3_aa: CAGSSHSGSSYEQYF
j_call: TRBJ2-1; d_call: TRBD2; v_call: TRBV7-2; clone_size: NA; cdr3_length: 17; cdr3_nt: TGTGCCAGCGCGAAACGGCAGCGGGAATTCTCCTACAATGAGCAGTTCTTC; cdr3_aa: CASAKRQREFSYNEQFF